Listed here are 23 T cell receptor beta chains from one sample, sequenced in a study of blood T cells in healthy people across ages. PCR was performed a second time for about 6 to 12 cycles using a sample-barcoded 5' primer and a J-beta primer mix. One entry per CDR3 protein results from TCRdb running MiXCR on the 5' RACE reads. Of 600,000 to 850,000 distinct CDR3 sequences listed, approximately 25% were seen once; the top ten hold 9.4%. The same sample was also used in a study of T cells of mothers and their children.

Sequenced: blood. Source of these receptors: a boy aged 5 to 17 in good health.

The chain joins TRBV29-1 to TRBJ1-2; possible D gene TRBD1, 5 bases. The CDR3 is 14 residues long. CDR1 SQVTM and CDR2 ANQGSEA come from the germline V gene. V lost 0 bases to trimming and J lost 4 bases, with 12 bases between them. CDR3 coding DNA: TGCAGCGTTGAAGACCCCGGGACCGCCTATGGCTACACCTTC. It translates to CSVEDPGTAYGYTF.

The chain joins TRBV6-5 to TRBJ1-1; no clear D. In germline, CDR1 is MNHEY, CDR2 SVGAGI. Deletions cut 0 bases from V and 1 base from J, with 15 bases between. The CDR3 consists of 17 residues. CDR3 in amino acids: CASSYSTAQTGNTEAFF. CDR3 bases: TGTGCCAGCAGTTACTCGACGGCTCAGACTGGGAACACTGAAGCTTTCTTT.

The rearrangement joins TRBV11-2 to TRBJ2-5; 10 bases line up with TRBD2. The V segment lost 5 bases and the J segment 5 bases; nucleotides outside the gene matches: 5. From germline, CDR1 is SGHAT and CDR2 FQNNGV. CDR3 length equals 14 residues. This CDR3 reads CASSMGLASETQYF. CDR3 in DNA: TGTGCCAGCAGCATGGGACTAGCGAGTGAGACCCAGTACTTC.

This clonotype was counted between two and nine times. This sequence joins TRBV7-9 and TRBJ2-4, with D possibly being TRBD2 (5 bases). Trimming removed 5 bases at V and 6 bases at J, with 20 bases between. The germline gives CDR1 SEHNR, CDR2 FQNEAQ (reference sequence). The CDR3 extends over 16 amino acids. The CDR3, as DNA: TGTGCCAGCAGCCCCTCGGACTGGGAGTCTACAAACATTCAGTACTTC. Residues: CASSPSDWESTNIQYF.

The DNA for the CDR3 is TGTGCCAGCAGTCCACGACTAGGGATCGAGACCCAGTACTTC. Protein sequence: CASSPRLGIETQYF. The rearrangement links TRBV27 to TRBJ2-5, with D maybe TRBD2 (6 bases). This CDR3 contains 14 residues. V was clipped by 5 bases and J by 5 bases, with 15 bases between them. Germline V gene data show CDR1 as MNHEY and CDR2 as SMNVEV (reference sequence).

The chain couples TRBV12-3 or TRBV12-4 to TRBJ2-3, with D perhaps TRBD2 (5 bases). This CDR3 has 15 amino acids. Trimming shortened V by 5 bases and J by 5 bases, and 17 bases separated the two germline ends. CDR3 residues: CASSKGPKGGDTQYF. CDR3 DNA sequence: TGTGCCAGCAGTAAAGGGCCAAAAGGAGGAGATACGCAGTATTTT.

This chain uses TRBV5-1 with TRBJ2-1, with D possibly TRBD1 on 6 matching bases. Germline V gene lookup returns CDR1 SGHRS and CDR2 YFSETQ. The CDR3 runs to 13 residues. The germline V and J ends were trimmed by 2 bases and 6 bases, with 9 bases remaining between them. This CDR3 is CASSFGQPNEQFF. CDR3 sequence (DNA): TGCGCCAGCAGCTTTGGACAGCCCAATGAGCAGTTCTTC.

This rearrangement joins TRBV20-1 to TRBJ1-2; maybe TRBD1 (5 bases). The CDR3 is made up of 12 amino acids. V was clipped by 5 bases and J by 7 bases, with 14 bases between them. CDR1 DFQATT and CDR2 SNEGSKA come from the germline V gene (reference sequence). The CDR3 here is CSAQGLGVGYTF. The DNA of the CDR3 is TGCAGTGCTCAGGGACTGGGTGTTGGCTACACCTTC.

The sample holds a few counts of this clonotype. The chain carries TRBV5-5 and TRBJ2-4, with TRBD2 as a possible D gene (5 bases). This CDR3 has 12 amino acids. The V end lost 2 bases, the J end lost 7 bases, and 7 bases lay between the germline ends. The germline gives CDR1 SGHKS, CDR2 YYEKEE (reference sequence). The CDR3 sequence is CASSFGDNIQYF. CDR3 DNA sequence: TGTGCCAGCAGCTTCGGGGATAACATTCAGTACTTC.

The chain is built from TRBV5-6 and TRBJ1-2; possibly TRBD1 for D (5 bases). V lost 2 bases and J 0 bases, leaving 17 bases between the germline ends. Germline V gene data show CDR1 as SGHDT and CDR2 as YYEEEE. The CDR3 consists of 17 residues. The CDR3 loop is CASSFGAREGANYGYTF. In DNA, the CDR3 is TGTGCCAGCAGCTTCGGCGCCAGGGAGGGAGCTAACTATGGCTACACCTTC. The full variable domain, completed using reference TRBV5-6 and TRBJ1-2, is DAGVTQSPTHLIKTRGQQVTLRCSPKSGHDTVSWYQQALGQGPQFIFQYYEEEERQRGNFPDRFSGHQFPNYSSELNVNALLLGDSALYLCASSFGAREGANYGYTFGSGTRLTVV.

This clonotype was observed a handful of times. The V call is TRBV24-1, the J call TRBJ2-3, with D possibly matching TRBD2 (5 bases). The V end lost 1 base, the J end lost 5 bases, and 12 bases lay between the germline ends. CDR1 and CDR2 (germline): KGHDR, SFDVKD. This CDR3 contains 15 residues. CDR3 sequence: CATSDLRRLIDTQYF. CDR3 DNA: TGTGCCACCAGTGATTTAAGGAGGTTAATAGATACGCAGTATTTT.

The V call is TRBV18, the J call TRBJ2-5, with D hard to call. The CDR3 consists of 15 residues. The germline CDR1 and CDR2 sequences are KGHSH and LQKENI. Trimming removed 2 bases at V and 2 bases at J, with 12 bases between. CDR3 nucleotides: TGTGCCAGCTCACCAGAAACTGGACCTCAAGAGACCCAGTACTTC. It specifies CASSPETGPQETQYF.

This clonotype was found once. CDR3 sequence reads: CASSQEMGGGGDTQYF. The DNA for the CDR3 is TGCGCCAGCAGCCAAGAAATGGGCGGAGGAGGGGATACGCAGTATTTT. The chain carries TRBV4-1 and TRBJ2-3; TRBD2 might be the D (6 bases). The CDR3 covers 16 residues. From germline, CDR1 is MGHRA and CDR2 YSYEKL. The V end lost 0 bases, the J end lost 6 bases, and 16 bases lay between the germline ends.

This clonotype has a handful of counts. V and J are TRBV21-1 and TRBJ2-3; the D call TRBD2 from the table was never checked on the DNA. TRBV21-1 is described as a pseudogene. The CDR3 covers 17 residues. The CDR3 region is CASSKELAPSGGDTQYF. The CDR3 DNA is TGTGCCAGCAGCAAAGAATTAGCGCCTAGTGGGGGAGATACGCAGTATTTT.

This clonotype was observed at least ten times. The gene calls are TRBV6-1 and TRBJ2-7; 8 positions agree with TRBD2. V lost 1 base and J lost 4; bases outside the gene matches: 9. CDR3 size: 16 residues. The V gene's germline CDR1 is MNHNS and CDR2 SASEGT. The CDR3 coding sequence is TGTGCCAGCAGTGAAGGCGGGAGGAACTTAAAGTACGAGCAGTACTTC. This codes for CASSEGGRNLKYEQYF.

The rearrangement uses TRBV6-6 and TRBJ2-1, with unresolved D. Germline V gene sequence: CDR1 MNHNY, CDR2 SVGAGI (reference sequence). CDR3 length equals 16 residues. V lost 5 bases, J lost 0 bases, and 14 bases lay in between. CDR3 DNA sequence: TGTGCCAGCAGTACCTCTGCGGCCGGCTCCTACAATGAGCAGTTCTTC. Translation gives CASSTSAAGSYNEQFF.

This clonotype was found a few times. The genes are TRBV2 and TRBJ1-1; 7 nucleotides match TRBD1. The CDR3 covers 13 residues. Germline V lookup: CDR1 SNHLY, CDR2 FYNNEI. Trimming at V came to 4 bases and at J to 4 bases, leaving 3 bases not matched to a gene. CDR3 protein: CASSGGTVTEAFF. The DNA of the CDR3 is TGTGCCAGCAGTGGGGGGACAGTCACTGAAGCTTTCTTT.

On this clonotype itself: With a much larger clone just one base away, this may be a read error. The rearrangement uses TRBV6-5 and TRBJ2-1; 8 bases agree with TRBD2. Germline V CDR1 and CDR2: MNHEY, SVGAGI. This CDR3 is built from 17 residues. V was pared by 0 bases and J by 4 bases, with 8 bases of the junction left unmatched. The CDR3 coding sequence is TGTGCCAGCAGTTACTCTTTGCATAGCGGGATTTACAATGAGCAGTTCTTC. Protein: CASSYSLHSGIYNEQFF.

There are a few counts of this clonotype. The DNA of the CDR3 is TGTGCCAGCAGCAAACCCGGACTAGCGGGAGTCGCCTACAATGAGCAGTTCTTC. Its translation: CASSKPGLAGVAYNEQFF. This sequence joins TRBV11-2 and TRBJ2-5; the match to TRBD2 covers 13 bases. The closer fit of TRBJ2-1 to the DNA end suggests the J call may be wrong. The CDR3 totals 18 residues. Looked up from germline, CDR1 is SGHAT and CDR2 is FQNNGV.

This clonotype was seen only a few times. The rearrangement uses TRBV6-1 and TRBJ1-4; D is ambiguous. The CDR3 has 15 residues. V was cut by 4 bases and J by 5 bases, with 14 bases left in between. From germline, CDR1 is MNHNS and CDR2 SASEGT. This CDR3 reads CASSALRGLNEKLFF. The CDR3 coding sequence is TGTGCCAGCAGTGCCCTCAGAGGATTAAATGAAAAACTGTTTTTT.

This chain joins TRBV11-3 and TRBJ2-5; 8 bases map to TRBD1. The J call may be faulty, since TRBJ2-7 better matches the DNA end. The CDR3 consists of 15 residues. Germline V gene sequence: CDR1 SGHNT, CDR2 YENEEA. CDR3 residues: CASSLGGTGIYEQYF. CDR3 nucleotides: TGTGCCAGCAGCTTAGGCGGGACAGGAATCTACGAGCAGTACTTC.

The chain uses TRBV4-2 and TRBJ2-7; D is undetermined. This CDR3 comprises 13 residues. Germline loops: CDR1 LGHNA, CDR2 YNFKEQ. The V end was cut by 2 bases, the J end by 5 bases, with 10 bases between. The CDR3 bases are TGTGCCAGCAGCCAATCTGGGTTCGACGAGCAGTACTTC. Translation: CASSQSGFDEQYF.

This clonotype came up a few times. This chain connects TRBV28 to TRBJ2-6; D is unclear. The CDR3 extends over 16 amino acids. The V end lost 2 bases, the J end lost 0 bases, and 8 bases lay between the germline ends. Germline values: CDR1 MDHEN, CDR2 SYDVKM. CDR3 sequence: CASSLVSSSGANVLTF. The CDR3, as DNA: TGTGCCAGCAGTTTAGTAAGCTCCTCTGGGGCCAACGTCCTGACTTTC.